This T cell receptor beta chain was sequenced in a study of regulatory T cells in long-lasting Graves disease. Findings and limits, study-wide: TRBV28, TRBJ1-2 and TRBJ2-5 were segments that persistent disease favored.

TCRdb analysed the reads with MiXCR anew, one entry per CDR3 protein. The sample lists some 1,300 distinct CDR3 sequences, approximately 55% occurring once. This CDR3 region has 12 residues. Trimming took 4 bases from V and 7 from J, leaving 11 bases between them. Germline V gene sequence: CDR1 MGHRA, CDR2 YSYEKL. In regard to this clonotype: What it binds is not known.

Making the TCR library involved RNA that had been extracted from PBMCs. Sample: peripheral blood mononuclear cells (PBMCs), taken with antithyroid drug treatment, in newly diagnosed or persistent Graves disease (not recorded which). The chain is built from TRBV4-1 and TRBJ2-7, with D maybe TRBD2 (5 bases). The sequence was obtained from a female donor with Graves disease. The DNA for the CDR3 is TGCGCCAGCAGCCTCCTGTCGGGGGAGCAGTACTTC. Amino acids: CASSLLSGEQYF.